This T cell receptor (beta chain) comes out of a study of T cells in Graves' hyperthyroidism and ophthalmopathy. Overall study results and limits: Ophthalmopathy onset followed model prediction by a median about 6.5 months.

Those patients with uncontrolled infection, other autoimmune disease, pregnancy or lactation were excluded. Trimming removed 0 bases from V and 0 bases from J, with 9 bases in between. The length of the CDR3 is 15 residues. Germline lookup yields CDR1 SGDLS and CDR2 YYNGEE. RNA transcripts were the template for amplifying TCR beta CDR3 regions. A first-round RT-PCR of the TCR CDR3 used the HTBI primer set. TCRdb called the multiplex PCR reads again in MiXCR, with one record for every CDR3 protein. The sample records approximately 400,000 distinct CDR3 sequences, roughly 13% being singletons. In the case of this clonotype: Its antigen is unknown.

The sample taken for sequencing was blood. V usage is TRBV9 and J usage is TRBJ1-1; D is uncertain. The sequence came from a man aged 30-40 years with Graves' hyperthyroidism that later progressed to Graves' ophthalmopathy. CDR3 bases: TGTGCCAGCAGCGTAGAAGTGACCCTGAACACTGAAGCTTTCTTT. It translates to CASSVEVTLNTEAFF.